This passage covers 31 T cell receptor beta chains from one sample sequenced in a study of blood T cell repertoires in COVID-19. Some clones are missing from TCRdb's copy, which holds only in-frame ones; the method was immunoSEQ multiplex PCR. The sample records roughly 170,000 clones, around 87% being singletons. Material: peripheral blood. These receptors were collected from a man aged 40-49 years with active or convalescent COVID-19.

Regarding this clone: Other DNA sequences in this sample translate to the same CDR3. The chain uses TRBV5-1 and TRBJ2-7; 9 bases are shared with TRBD2. The length of the CDR3 is 15 residues. Germline CDR1 and CDR2: SGHRS and YFSETQ. Losses at the gene ends were 0 bases for V and 3 bases for J; bases not matched to a gene: 4. The CDR3 DNA sequence: TGCGCCAGCAGCTTGGACAGCGGGGGGAACTACGAGCAGTACTTC. Encoded protein: CASSLDSGGNYEQYF.

This clone was seen only a few times. V is TRBV6-2 or TRBV6-3 and J is TRBJ2-3, with 11 bases identical to TRBD2. The CDR3 covers 16 residues. J lost 4 bases, V lost 0 bases, and 3 bases had no gene match. Germline CDR1 and CDR2: MNHEY and SVGEGT. CDR3 sequence: CASSYSPSGGSDTQYF. As DNA, the CDR3 is TGTGCCAGCAGTTACTCGCCTAGCGGGGGGTCAGATACGCAGTATTTT.

This sequence joins TRBV21-1 and TRBJ2-7; the table's TRBD1 call for D was not verified on the DNA. TRBV21-1 is reported as a pseudogene. The CDR3 contains 15 residues. The CDR3 reads CASSNRDRELGEQYF. CDR3 coding DNA: TGTGCCAGCAGCAACCGGGACAGGGAGCTGGGCGAGCAGTACTTC.

The chain is built from TRBV14 and TRBJ2-2, with 7 bases aligning to TRBD2. The V gene end was trimmed by 3 bases and the J gene end by 3 bases; junction bases not matched to a gene: 7. The germline V gene has CDR1 SGHDN and CDR2 FVKESK. This CDR3 has 16 residues. The CDR3 sequence: CASSQPAGVYTGELFF. CDR3 DNA: TGTGCCAGCAGCCAGCCGGCGGGGGTGTACACCGGGGAGCTGTTTTTT.

This clone was observed a handful of times. The CDR3: CAISRTDRTEAFF. The CDR3 DNA reads TGTGCCATCAGTAGGACGGACAGGACTGAAGCTTTCTTT. V gene TRBV10-3 combines with J gene TRBJ1-1; 7 bases are shared with TRBD1. The trim removed 5 bases at V and 5 bases at J, leaving 5 bases unmatched. The CDR3 is 13 amino acids. The V gene's germline CDR1 is ENHRY and CDR2 SYGVKD.

This clone came up once. The J gene is TRBJ2-2, the V gene TRBV18; 9 bases are shared with TRBD1. CDR3 length equals 16 residues. Trimming took 8 bases from V and 6 from J; bases not matched to a gene: 13. CDR1 is KGHSH, CDR2 LQKENI, per germline. The CDR3 coding sequence is TGTGCCAGCCCTATCACCGGGACAGGGTACGCCGGGGAGCTGTTTTTT. As protein: CASPITGTGYAGELFF.

The V and J genes are TRBV7-8 and TRBJ1-5, with D perhaps TRBD1 (5 bases). V lost 2 bases and J 4 bases, leaving 6 bases between the germline ends. Germline CDR1 is SGHVS and CDR2 is FQNEAQ. CDR3 length: 13 amino acids. As DNA, the CDR3 is TGTGCCAGCAGCTTATACAGGAATCAGCCCCAGCATTTT. Translated, it gives CASSLYRNQPQHF.

This chain links TRBV4-1 with TRBJ1-5; D remains ambiguous. V was shortened by 1 base and J by 4 bases, with 14 bases between the two germline ends. The CDR3 spans 16 residues. Germline V CDR1 and CDR2: MGHRA, YSYEKL. The CDR3: CASSQASRVPNQPQHF. The CDR3 nucleotides are TGCGCCAGCAGCCAAGCCAGCCGGGTCCCTAATCAGCCCCAGCATTTT.

Only one count was recorded for this clone. J is TRBJ1-1 and V is TRBV5-1; 9 nucleotides line up with TRBD1. CDR3 length: 15 residues. The J segment lost 6 bases and the V segment lost 4 bases, leaving 10 bases of the junction unmatched. Germline CDR1 SGHRS, CDR2 YFSETQ. CDR3 sequence: CASSLIQGAVAEAFF. In nucleotides, the CDR3 is TGCGCCAGCAGCCTAATACAGGGGGCTGTGGCTGAAGCTTTCTTT.

The rearrangement joins TRBV9 to TRBJ1-5; 8 bases are a match to TRBD1. This CDR3 has 17 amino acids. V dropped 0 bases and J dropped 2; count of bases not matched to a gene: 7. Germline assignment: CDR1 SGDLS and CDR2 YYNGEE. CDR3 loop: CASSVVDAGQGNQPQHF. DNA of the CDR3: TGTGCCAGCAGCGTAGTGGATGCGGGACAGGGCAATCAGCCCCAGCATTTT.

This clone came up many times. This chain connects TRBV2 to TRBJ1-4, with D possibly TRBD1 on 5 matching bases. CDR3 length: 14 amino acids. Deletions cut 6 bases from V and 8 bases from J, with 16 bases between. Per the germline V gene, CDR1 is SNHLY and CDR2 is FYNNEI. The CDR3 here is CASRQGLQSEKLFF. In nucleotides, the CDR3 is TGTGCCAGCAGGCAGGGACTCCAAAGCGAAAAACTGTTTTTT.

This chain connects TRBV4-3 to TRBJ1-3; possibly TRBD1 for D (5 bases). V was clipped by 0 bases and J by 5 bases, with 14 bases between them. The CDR3 runs 16 residues. Germline lookup yields CDR1 LGHNA and CDR2 YSLEER. CDR3 region: CASSQEQARARNTIYF. The DNA for the CDR3 is TGCGCCAGCAGCCAAGAACAGGCCAGGGCCCGAAACACCATATATTTT.

The J gene is TRBJ1-3, the V gene TRBV30; D may be TRBD1 (6 bases). Trimming cost V 2 bases and J 6 bases, with 17 bases left between them. The CDR3 has 15 amino acids. In germline, CDR1 is GTSNPN, CDR2 SVGIG (reference sequence). The chain's CDR3 is CAWSRGGASANTIYF. The CDR3, as DNA: TGTGCCTGGAGTAGGGGGGGGGCATCGGCAAACACCATATATTTT.

The rearrangement links TRBV5-8 to TRBJ1-3; D unresolved. Germline lookup yields CDR1 SGHTS and CDR2 YDEGEE. The CDR3 has 14 amino acids. V lost 0 bases, J lost 4 bases, and 8 bases lay in between. The CDR3 sequence is CASSLGAYGNTIYF. Written as DNA, the CDR3 is TGTGCCAGCAGCTTGGGCGCATACGGAAACACCATATATTTT.

This chain connects TRBV13 to TRBJ2-2, with D unresolved. Per the germline V gene, CDR1 is PRHDT and CDR2 is FYEKMQ (reference sequence). The V gene lost 1 base and the J gene lost 0 bases, with 12 bases spanning the gap. The CDR3 totals 17 residues. This chain's CDR3 is CASSLAPWPSNTGELFF. The DNA for the CDR3 is TGTGCCAGCAGCTTAGCCCCTTGGCCATCGAACACCGGGGAGCTGTTTTTT.

The V gene is TRBV15, the J gene TRBJ1-5; D is ambiguous. The CDR3 covers 14 residues. The germline V gene has CDR1 LNHNV and CDR2 YYDKDF (reference sequence). V was cut by 4 bases and J by 0 bases, with 7 bases left in between. The DNA for the CDR3 is TGTGCCACCAGCAATGTTAATAGCAATCAGCCCCAGCATTTT. Residues: CATSNVNSNQPQHF.

For this clone: At the DNA level, this CDR3 is encoded by other sequences in the same sample as well. The gene calls are TRBV4-1 and TRBJ1-3; D gene ambiguous. V was shortened by 3 bases and J by 0 bases, with 12 bases between the two germline ends. The CDR3 loop spans 16 amino acids. Germline CDR1 MGHRA, CDR2 YSYEKL. The CDR3 here is CASSQDTGYSGNTIYF. Here the CDR3 DNA reads TGCGCCAGCAGCCAGGATACGGGTTACTCTGGAAACACCATATATTTT.

Remarks on this clone: This specimen includes other DNA sequences encoding the same CDR3. The rearrangement uses TRBV6-1 and TRBJ2-7; D remains ambiguous. This CDR3 has 13 residues. V was cut by 3 bases and J by 1 base, with 7 bases left in between. CDR1 and CDR2 from the germline V gene are MNHNS and SASEGT. For the CDR3, the DNA is TGTGCCAGCAGTGAGGCCAGATCCTACGAGCAGTACTTC. This gives the protein CASSEARSYEQYF.

CDR3 coding DNA: TGTGCCAGCAGCTACGGACAGGGGGTCCAGCCCCAGCATTTT. Its protein is CASSYGQGVQPQHF. The V call is TRBV7-2, the J call TRBJ1-5; TRBD1 agrees at 10 bases. Unmatched junction bases numbered 4, after V lost 4 bases and J lost 7 bases. This CDR3 comprises 14 residues. Germline V gives CDR1 SGHTA, CDR2 FQGNSA.

The chain couples TRBV28 to TRBJ2-1, with a tentative D call TRBD1 (6 bases). Germline V lookup: CDR1 MDHEN, CDR2 SYDVKM. CDR3 length: 14 residues. V was clipped by 2 bases and J by 6 bases, with 11 bases between them. CDR3: CASSLLQGPNEQFF. CDR3 in DNA: TGTGCCAGCAGTTTACTACAGGGCCCCAATGAGCAGTTCTTC.

The rearrangement uses TRBV9 and TRBJ2-5; 11 bases map to TRBD2. Germline V CDR1 and CDR2: SGDLS, YYNGEE. After removal of 4 bases from V and 4 bases from J, the junction contained 6 bases not matched to a gene. This CDR3 contains 15 residues. CDR3 in DNA: TGTGCCAGCAGCCTCACTAGCGGGGGAAGAGAGACCCAGTACTTC. It translates to CASSLTSGGRETQYF.

The chain combines TRBV7-2 with TRBJ2-3; 8 bases are a match to TRBD2. The CDR3 extends over 15 amino acids. Germline lookup yields CDR1 SGHTA and CDR2 FQGNSA. The trim removed 3 bases at V and 2 bases at J, leaving 4 bases unmatched. The CDR3 sequence is CASSFLAGTTDTQYF. The CDR3 coding sequence is TGTGCCAGCAGCTTCCTAGCGGGTACCACAGATACGCAGTATTTT.

The chain joins TRBV10-3 to TRBJ1-4; 8 nucleotides agree with TRBD1. This CDR3 region has 14 residues. V was pared by 8 bases and J by 6 bases, with 8 bases of the junction left unmatched. In germline, CDR1 is ENHRY, CDR2 SYGVKD. CDR3 sequence (DNA): TGTGCCATCTCTCCGACAGGGGAGCATGAAAAACTGTTTTTT. Translating it yields CAISPTGEHEKLFF.

CDR3 protein: CASSTSGGQETQYF. As DNA, the CDR3 is TGCGCCAGCTCCACGTCCGGGGGGCAAGAGACCCAGTACTTC. The chain uses TRBV5-1 and TRBJ2-5; 7 nucleotides agree with TRBD2. V shed 7 bases, J shed 2 bases, and the junction held 8 bases outside the gene matches. This CDR3 has 14 residues. The germline V gene encodes CDR1 SGHRS and CDR2 YFSETQ.

This chain uses TRBV28 with TRBJ1-5, with a possible D match to TRBD1 (6 bases). V shed 6 bases and J shed 3 bases, with 15 bases lying between them. The CDR3 spans 15 residues. Germline values: CDR1 MDHEN, CDR2 SYDVKM. The CDR3 DNA sequence: TGTGCCAGCAGATCCCCCACAGGGACCAATCAGCCCCAGCATTTT. It yields the protein CASRSPTGTNQPQHF. The variable domain in full, completed from reference TRBV28 and TRBJ1-5, reads DVKVTQSSRYLVKRTGEKVFLECVQDMDHENMFWYRQDPGLGLRLIYFSYDVKMKEKGDIPEGYSVSREKKERFSLILESASTNQTSMYLCASRSPTGTNQPQHFGDGTRLSIL.

The chain uses TRBV30 and TRBJ1-1; no reliable D call. V was shortened by 3 bases and J by 1 base, with 12 bases between the two germline ends. CDR3 length: 14 amino acids. CDR1 and CDR2 from the germline V gene are GTSNPN and SVGIG (reference sequence). Here the CDR3 DNA reads TGTGCCTGGAGGTCATGGGCTAAGAACACTGAAGCTTTCTTT. Translating it yields CAWRSWAKNTEAFF. Full variable domain (rest looked up from reference TRBV30 and TRBJ1-1): SQTIHQWPATLVQPVGSPLSLECTVEGTSNPNLYWYRQAAGRGLQLLFYSVGIGQISSEVPQNLSASRPQDRQFILSSKKLLLSDSGFYLCAWRSWAKNTEAFFGQGTRLTVV.

The genes are TRBV24-1 and TRBJ2-1, with 9 positions matching TRBD1. Germline V gene data show CDR1 as KGHDR and CDR2 as SFDVKD. The CDR3 is 15 amino acids. V dropped 5 bases and J dropped 5; count of bases not matched to a gene: 6. CDR3 nucleotides: TGTGCCACCAGTGCACCGGGACAGGGTAACAATGAGCAGTTCTTC. Protein product: CATSAPGQGNNEQFF.

The chain links TRBV3-1 (or the pseudogene TRBV3-2) to TRBJ2-4, with unresolved D. The CDR3 covers 14 residues. The V end was cut by 1 base, the J end by 3 bases, with 7 bases between. Germline V gives CDR1 LGHDT, CDR2 YNNKEL (reference sequence). The CDR3 nucleotides read TGTGCCAGCAGCCAAGTAAACAGCAAAAACATTCAGTACTTC. This codes for CASSQVNSKNIQYF.

The V and J genes are TRBV4-3 and TRBJ2-2; D uncertain. The germline CDR1 and CDR2 sequences are LGHNA and YSLEER. V gave up 0 bases and J gave up 2 bases, with 4 bases separating them. The CDR3 consists of 14 residues. The CDR3 protein is CASSQDPNTGELFF. As DNA, the CDR3 is TGCGCCAGCAGCCAAGACCCAAACACCGGGGAGCTGTTTTTT.

The V gene is TRBV28, the J gene TRBJ2-5, with 7 positions matching TRBD2. With V trimmed by 4 bases and J by 1 base, 3 bases remained unmatched. The CDR3 runs to 14 residues. Germline assignment: CDR1 MDHEN and CDR2 SYDVKM. The CDR3 loop is CASSSGGGQETQYF. The CDR3, as DNA: TGTGCCAGCAGTTCGGGCGGGGGCCAAGAGACCCAGTACTTC.

The chain has TRBV13 and TRBJ2-1, with 7 positions matching TRBD1. This CDR3 spans 14 amino acids. From germline, CDR1 is PRHDT and CDR2 FYEKMQ (reference sequence). V shed 3 bases, J shed 5 bases, and the junction held 4 bases outside the gene matches. CDR3 nucleotide sequence: TGTGCCAGCAGCTTCGACAGGGCTAACAATGAGCAGTTCTTC. It yields the protein CASSFDRANNEQFF.